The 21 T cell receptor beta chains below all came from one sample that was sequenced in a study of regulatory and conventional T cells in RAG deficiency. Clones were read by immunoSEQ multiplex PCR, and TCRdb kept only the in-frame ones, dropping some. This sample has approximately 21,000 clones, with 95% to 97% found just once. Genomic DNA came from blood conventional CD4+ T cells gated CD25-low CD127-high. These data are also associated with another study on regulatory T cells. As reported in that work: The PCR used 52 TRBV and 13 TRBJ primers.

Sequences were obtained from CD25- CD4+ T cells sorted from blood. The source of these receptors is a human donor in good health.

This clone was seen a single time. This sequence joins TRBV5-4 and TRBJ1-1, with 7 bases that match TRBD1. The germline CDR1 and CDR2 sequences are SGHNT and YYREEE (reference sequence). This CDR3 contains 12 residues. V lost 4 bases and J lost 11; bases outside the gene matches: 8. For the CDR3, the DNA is TGTGCCAGCAGCCTACAGGGGATGGATGCTTTCTTT. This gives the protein CASSLQGMDAFF.

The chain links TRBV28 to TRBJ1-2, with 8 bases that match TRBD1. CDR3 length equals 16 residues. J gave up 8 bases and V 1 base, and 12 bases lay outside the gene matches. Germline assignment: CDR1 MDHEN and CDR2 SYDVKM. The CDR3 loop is CASSLSPSQGGSGYTF. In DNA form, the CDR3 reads TGTGCCAGCAGTTTATCGCCCTCACAGGGGGGGAGCGGCTACACCTTC.

The CDR3, as DNA: TGTGCCAGCGTGAGGGACACAGGGATCTCCTACGAGCAGTACTTC. Translating it yields CASVRDTGISYEQYF. The chain couples TRBV7-9 to TRBJ2-7; a possible D gene is TRBD1 (6 bases). The germline V gene encodes CDR1 SEHNR and CDR2 FQNEAQ (reference sequence). V dropped 8 bases and J dropped 0 bases, with 17 bases sitting between them. CDR3 length equals 15 residues.

CDR3: CASSFSGGEGDTQYF. DNA of the CDR3: TGTGCCAGCAGCTTCTCTGGGGGGGAGGGAGATACGCAGTATTTT. The chain is built from TRBV7-3 and TRBJ2-3; 7 nucleotides align to TRBD2. J gave up 5 bases and V 3 bases, and 8 bases lay outside the gene matches. The CDR3 has 15 amino acids. The germline CDR1 and CDR2 sequences are SGHTA and FQGTGA. Combining the CDR3 with reference TRBV7-3 and TRBJ2-3 gives the whole variable domain GAGVSQTPSNKVTEKGKYVELRCDPISGHTALYWYRQSLGQGPEFLIYFQGTGAADDSGLPNDRFFAVRPEGSVSTLKIQRTERGDSAVYLCASSFSGGEGDTQYFGPGTRLTVL.

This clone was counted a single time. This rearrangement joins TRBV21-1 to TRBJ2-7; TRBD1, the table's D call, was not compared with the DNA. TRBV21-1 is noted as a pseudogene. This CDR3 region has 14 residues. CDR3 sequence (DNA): TGTGCCACATACGGGGGACAGGGTTCTCGGGAGCAGTACTTC. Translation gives CATYGGQGSREQYF.

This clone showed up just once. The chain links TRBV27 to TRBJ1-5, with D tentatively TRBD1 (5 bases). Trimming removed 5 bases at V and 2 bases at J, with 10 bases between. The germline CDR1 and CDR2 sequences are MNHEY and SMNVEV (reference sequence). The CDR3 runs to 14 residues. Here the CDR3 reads CASSKGMGNQPQHF. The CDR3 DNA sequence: TGTGCCAGCAGTAAGGGGATGGGCAATCAGCCCCAGCATTTT.

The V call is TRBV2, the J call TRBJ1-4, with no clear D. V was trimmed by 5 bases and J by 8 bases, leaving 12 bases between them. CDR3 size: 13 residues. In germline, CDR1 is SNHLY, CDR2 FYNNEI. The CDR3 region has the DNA TGTGCCAGCAGTTTGGGCCCGGCGGAAAAACTGTTTTTT. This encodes CASSLGPAEKLFF.

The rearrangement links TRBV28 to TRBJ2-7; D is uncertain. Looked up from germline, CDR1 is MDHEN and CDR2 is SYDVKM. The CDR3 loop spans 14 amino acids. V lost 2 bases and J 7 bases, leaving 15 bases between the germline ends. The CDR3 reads CASSLAPLPWEQYF. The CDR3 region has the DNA TGTGCCAGCAGTTTAGCCCCACTCCCGTGGGAGCAGTACTTC.

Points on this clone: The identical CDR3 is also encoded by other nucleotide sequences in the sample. CDR3 amino acids: CASSLGTGNNSPLHF. The CDR3 DNA sequence: TGTGCCAGCAGCTTGGGGACAGGAAATAATTCACCCCTCCACTTT. This chain links TRBV5-6 with TRBJ1-6, with 7 bases aligning to TRBD1. The junction had 2 bases not matched to a gene; V was cut back by 0 bases and J by 5 bases. The CDR3 spans 15 residues. Germline assignment: CDR1 SGHDT and CDR2 YYEEEE. The complete variable domain, with remaining parts taken from reference TRBV5-6 and TRBJ1-6, reads DAGVTQSPTHLIKTRGQQVTLRCSPKSGHDTVSWYQQALGQGPQFIFQYYEEEERQRGNFPDRFSGHQFPNYSSELNVNALLLGDSALYLCASSLGTGNNSPLHFGNGTRLTVT.

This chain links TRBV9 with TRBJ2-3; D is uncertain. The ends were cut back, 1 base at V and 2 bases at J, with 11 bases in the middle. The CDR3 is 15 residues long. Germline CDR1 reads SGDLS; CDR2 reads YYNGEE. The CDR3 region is CASSVKTVSTDTQYF. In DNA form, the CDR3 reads TGTGCCAGCAGCGTAAAGACTGTTTCCACAGATACGCAGTATTTT.

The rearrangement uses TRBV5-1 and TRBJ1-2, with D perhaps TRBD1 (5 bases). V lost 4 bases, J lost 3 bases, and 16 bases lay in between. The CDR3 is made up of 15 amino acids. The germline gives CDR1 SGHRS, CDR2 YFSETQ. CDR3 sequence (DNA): TGCGCCAGCAGCCCCTCTCTAGGGGAGGACTATGGCTACACCTTC. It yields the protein CASSPSLGEDYGYTF.

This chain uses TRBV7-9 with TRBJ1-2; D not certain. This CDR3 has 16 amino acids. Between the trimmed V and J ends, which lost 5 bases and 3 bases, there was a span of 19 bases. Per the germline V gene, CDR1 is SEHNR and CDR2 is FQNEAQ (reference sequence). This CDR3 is CASSHRAVLRDYGYTF. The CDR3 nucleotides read TGTGCCAGCAGCCACAGAGCGGTATTGAGGGACTATGGCTACACCTTC.

The CDR3 bases are TGTGCCAGCAGCTCCCGGACAGGGATCGGAAACACCATATATTTT. It is translated as CASSSRTGIGNTIYF. V usage is TRBV7-2 and J usage is TRBJ1-3, with TRBD1 matching 8 bases. Germline CDR1 and CDR2: SGHTA and FQGNSA. With V trimmed by 4 bases and J by 4 bases, 6 bases remained unmatched. The CDR3 has 15 amino acids.

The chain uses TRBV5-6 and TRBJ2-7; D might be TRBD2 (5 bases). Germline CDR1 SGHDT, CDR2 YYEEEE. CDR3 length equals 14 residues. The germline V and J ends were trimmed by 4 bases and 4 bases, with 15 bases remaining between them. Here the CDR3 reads CASSIRGMGYEQYF. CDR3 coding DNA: TGTGCCAGCAGCATCCGGGGAATGGGGTACGAGCAGTACTTC.

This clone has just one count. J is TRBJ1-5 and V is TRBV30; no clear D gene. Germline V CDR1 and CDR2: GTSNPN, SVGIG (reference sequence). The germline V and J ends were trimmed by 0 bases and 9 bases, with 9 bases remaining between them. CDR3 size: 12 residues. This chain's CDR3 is CAWSVNGRPQHF. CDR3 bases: TGTGCCTGGAGTGTAAATGGGAGGCCCCAGCATTTT.

CDR3 sequence (DNA): TGTGCCAGCAGCTTGCAGGGACACATCTACAATGAGCAGTTCTTC. Residues: CASSLQGHIYNEQFF. The chain carries TRBV5-6 and TRBJ2-1, with a possible D match to TRBD1 (6 bases). This CDR3 spans 15 amino acids. Germline loops: CDR1 SGHDT, CDR2 YYEEEE. The V gene lost 1 base and the J gene lost 3 bases, with 11 bases spanning the gap.

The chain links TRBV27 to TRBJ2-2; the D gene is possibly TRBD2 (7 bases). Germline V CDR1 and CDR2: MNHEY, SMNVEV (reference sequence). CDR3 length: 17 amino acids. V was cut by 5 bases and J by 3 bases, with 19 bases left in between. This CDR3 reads CASSRLGGGSDTGELFF. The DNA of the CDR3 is TGTGCCAGCAGTCGTTTAGGGGGGGGGTCCGACACCGGGGAGCTGTTTTTT.

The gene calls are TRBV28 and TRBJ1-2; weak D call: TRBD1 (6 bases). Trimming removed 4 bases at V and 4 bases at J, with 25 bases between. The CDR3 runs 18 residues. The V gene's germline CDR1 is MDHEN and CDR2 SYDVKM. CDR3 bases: TGTGCCAGCAGTTCGCTGGACAGCGGGATTCCGCCCCGCTATGGCTACACCTTC. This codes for CASSSLDSGIPPRYGYTF.

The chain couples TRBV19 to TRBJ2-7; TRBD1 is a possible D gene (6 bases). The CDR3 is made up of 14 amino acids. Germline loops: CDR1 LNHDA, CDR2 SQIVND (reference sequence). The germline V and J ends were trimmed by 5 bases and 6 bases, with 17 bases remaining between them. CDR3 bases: TGTGCCAGTAGTCGCGCAGGACAGTCGGGCGAGCAGTACTTC. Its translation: CASSRAGQSGEQYF.

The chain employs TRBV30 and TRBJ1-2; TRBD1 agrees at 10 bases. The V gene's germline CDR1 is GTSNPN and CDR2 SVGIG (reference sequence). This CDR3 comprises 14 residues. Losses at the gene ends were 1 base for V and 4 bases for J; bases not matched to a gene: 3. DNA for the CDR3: TGTGCCTGGAGTGGGGACAGGGGCCTCTATGGCTACACCTTC. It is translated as CAWSGDRGLYGYTF.

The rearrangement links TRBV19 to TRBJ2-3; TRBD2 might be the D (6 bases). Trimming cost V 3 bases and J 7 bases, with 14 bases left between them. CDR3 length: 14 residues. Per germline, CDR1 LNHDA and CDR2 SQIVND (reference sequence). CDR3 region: CASSIGRGTNTQYF. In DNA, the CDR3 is TGTGCCAGTAGTATCGGTCGGGGGACCAATACGCAGTATTTT.